This T cell receptor (beta chain) is from a study of read filtering for tumor transcriptome and immune sequencing. About the study: Among patients, some 17 were male and 14 female, aged roughly 45 to 80 (mean approximately 71). IR-seq gave about 4 to 10.27 million TCR reads per sample; RNA-seq gave roughly 80 to 1273.

The CDR3 has 14 residues. V was pared by 1 base and J by 6 bases, with 9 bases between. The library was built from about 400 ng RNA with molecular barcoded adaptors for alpha/delta and beta/gamma chains. Each CDR3 protein gets one entry after TCRdb re-called the reads with MiXCR. The data contain about 130,000 distinct CDR3 sequences, around 13% of them singletons. This clonotype has more than one count but fewer than ten. The gene calls are TRBV12-3 or TRBV12-4 and TRBJ2-2; D is undetermined. The sequence derives from a donor aged 40 or over with multiple myeloma. The specimen was a population of CD138-negative cells sorted from bone marrow. The CDR3, as DNA: TGTGCCAGCAGTTTAGGACTCTCTGCCGGGGAGCTGTTTTTT. Amino acid sequence: CASSLGLSAGELFF.